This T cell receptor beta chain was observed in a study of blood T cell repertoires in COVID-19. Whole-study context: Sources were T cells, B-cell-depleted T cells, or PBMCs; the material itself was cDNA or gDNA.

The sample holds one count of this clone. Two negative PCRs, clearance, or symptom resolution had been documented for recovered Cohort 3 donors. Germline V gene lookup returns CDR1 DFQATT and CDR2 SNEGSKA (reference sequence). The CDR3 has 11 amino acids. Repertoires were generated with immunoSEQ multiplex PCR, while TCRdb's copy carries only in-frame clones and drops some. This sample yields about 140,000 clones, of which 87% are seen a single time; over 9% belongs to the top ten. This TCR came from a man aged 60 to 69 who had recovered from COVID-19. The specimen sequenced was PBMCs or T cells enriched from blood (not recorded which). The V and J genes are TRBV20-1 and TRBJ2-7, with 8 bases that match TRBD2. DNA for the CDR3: TGCACGGGAGGGAAAGGTTACGAGCAGTACTTC. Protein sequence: CTGGKGYEQYF.